Below, 27 T cell receptor beta chains from the same sample are listed, as sequenced in a study of blood T cells in healthy people across ages. It was with a sample-barcoded 5' primer and a J-beta primer mix that a second PCR of about 7 to 12 cycles was run. TCRdb re-called the 5' RACE reads with MiXCR, one entry per CDR3 protein. This sample has more than 550,000 distinct CDR3 sequences; about 20% occur once, and the top ten carry about 22%. The sample comprised blood. All receptors come from a man aged 70 or older in good health.

This clonotype was counted only a few times. The V and J genes are TRBV5-1 and TRBJ2-1, with D maybe TRBD1 (5 bases). The J call is in doubt because the DNA end fits TRBJ2-5 better. In germline, CDR1 is SGHRS, CDR2 YFSETQ. The CDR3 spans 13 residues. CDR3 in amino acids: CASRTDPQETQYF. The CDR3 DNA reads TGCGCCAGCAGGACAGACCCCCAAGAGACCCAGTACTTC.

This clonotype was seen more than once but under ten times. The V gene is TRBV7-2, the J gene TRBJ2-1; D assignment may be TRBD1 or TRBD2 (5 bases each). The CDR3 totals 15 residues. CDR1 is SGHTA and CDR2 is FQGNSA in the germline V gene. Trimming removed 2 bases from V and 4 bases from J, with 12 bases in between. The chain's CDR3 is CASSLSGLSYNEQFF. The CDR3 nucleotides read TGTGCCAGCAGCTTATCGGGGCTTTCATACAATGAGCAGTTCTTC.

The chain couples TRBV12-3 or TRBV12-4 to TRBJ1-3, with D hard to call. CDR3 size: 14 residues. V gave up 4 bases and J gave up 5 bases, with 12 bases separating them. CDR3 bases: TGTGCCAGCAGTTCGGCACCTAGGCGAAACACCATATATTTT. Protein sequence: CASSSAPRRNTIYF.

CDR3 amino acids: CASSQEQGAETQYF. CDR3 in DNA: TGTGCCAGCAGCCAGGAACAAGGGGCAGAGACCCAGTACTTC. The rearrangement joins TRBV12-3 or TRBV12-4 to TRBJ2-5; D may be TRBD1 (5 bases). CDR3 length: 14 amino acids. The V gene lost 6 bases and the J gene lost 4 bases, with 15 bases spanning the gap.

The rearrangement joins TRBV7-2 to TRBJ2-5; 10 bases are shared with TRBD2. V dropped 8 bases and J dropped 14; count of bases not matched to a gene: 14. CDR3 length: 13 amino acids. Germline CDR1 reads SGHTA; CDR2 reads FQGNSA. The CDR3 loop is CASAPGASGSHYF. The CDR3 coding sequence is TGTGCCAGCGCCCCGGGGGCTAGCGGGAGTCACTACTTC.

The chain employs TRBV4-1 and TRBJ2-4; D not certain. Germline-derived CDR1 and CDR2 are MGHRA and YSYEKL. V was clipped by 2 bases and J by 0 bases, with 14 bases between them. The CDR3 is 17 residues long. This CDR3 is CASSQYNTIIAKNIQYF. The CDR3 DNA reads as TGCGCCAGCAGCCAATATAATACAATCATAGCCAAAAACATTCAGTACTTC.

This clonotype was recorded a few times. The rearrangement uses TRBV12-3 or TRBV12-4 and TRBJ1-2, with D perhaps TRBD1 (5 bases). With 5 bases removed from V and 7 bases from J, the gap between germline ends came to 14 bases. This CDR3 has 13 amino acids. DNA for the CDR3: TGTGCCAGCAGTGGGCAGGGTTTTGGTGGCTACACCTTC. The encoded protein is CASSGQGFGGYTF.

Note on this clonotype: At one boundary the junction diverges from the germline segment, which might be a read error. V gene TRBV20-1 combines with J gene TRBJ1-5; TRBD1 matches at 9 bases. The CDR3 runs 14 residues. Germline V lookup: CDR1 DFQATT, CDR2 SNEGSKA (reference sequence). The CDR3, as DNA: TGCGGTGCTACTACAGGGGGCGCGGATCAGCCCCAGCATTTT. Translated, it gives CGATTGGADQPQHF.

A few counts support this clonotype. The J gene is TRBJ1-1, the V gene TRBV6-4; D is possibly TRBD1 (6 bases). Germline-derived CDR1 and CDR2 are MRHNA and SNTAGT. Trimming removed 0 bases from V and 4 bases from J, with 9 bases in between. The CDR3 runs to 14 residues. This CDR3 reads CASSDSSRGTEAFF. Written as DNA, the CDR3 is TGTGCCAGCAGTGACTCGTCCAGGGGCACTGAAGCTTTCTTT.

This clonotype has a count of ten or more. The rearrangement joins TRBV11-2 to TRBJ2-1, with D maybe TRBD2 (5 bases). From germline, CDR1 is SGHAT and CDR2 FQNNGV. The V gene lost 10 bases and the J gene lost 15 bases, with 34 bases spanning the gap. The CDR3 runs to 16 residues. The CDR3 here is CATEIGIPNEWTQSFF. The CDR3 region has the DNA TGTGCCACGGAAATCGGGATTCCCAATGAGTGGACCCAATCGTTCTTC.

The rearrangement joins TRBV20-1 to TRBJ1-5; 9 positions match TRBD1. There are 18 residues in the CDR3. The trim removed 0 bases at V and 4 bases at J, leaving 13 bases unmatched. Germline V lookup: CDR1 DFQATT, CDR2 SNEGSKA (reference sequence). In DNA form, the CDR3 reads TGCAGTGCTAGAGACTTACGACAGGGGGTCGATGGGAATCAGCCCCAGCATTTT. This translates into CSARDLRQGVDGNQPQHF.

The chain has TRBV5-6 and TRBJ2-3; the match to TRBD2 covers 8 bases. The CDR3 length is 15 residues. Germline CDR1 reads SGHDT; CDR2 reads YYEEEE. J was trimmed by 3 bases and V by 4 bases; bases with no gene match: 7. In nucleotides, the CDR3 is TGTGCCAGCAGCCGACGACTAGCGATTACAGATACGCAGTATTTT. It encodes CASSRRLAITDTQYF.

This clonotype has just a few counts. V is TRBV20-1 and J is TRBJ2-3; the D gene is possibly TRBD2 (5 bases). With 4 bases removed from V and 9 bases from J, the gap between germline ends came to 11 bases. The CDR3 is 11 amino acids. Germline CDR1 is DFQATT and CDR2 is SNEGSKA (reference sequence). The CDR3 spells CSAKAPGTQYF. The CDR3 coding sequence is TGCAGTGCTAAGGCCCCGGGGACGCAGTATTTT.

The J gene is TRBJ2-3, the V gene TRBV3-1; TRBD1 agrees at 7 bases. V lost 2 bases, J lost 2 bases, and 7 bases stayed unmatched. This CDR3 contains 16 residues. Germline loops: CDR1 LGHDT, CDR2 YNNKEL (reference sequence). The CDR3 sequence: CASSQSGDRFTDTQYF. CDR3 in DNA: TGTGCCAGCAGCCAAAGTGGGGACAGATTCACAGATACGCAGTATTTT.

This chain connects TRBV12-3 or TRBV12-4 to TRBJ1-1; D might be TRBD1 (6 bases). V shed 2 bases and J shed 2 bases, with 12 bases lying between them. The CDR3 is 15 residues long. The CDR3 region has the DNA TGTGCCAGCAGTTTAACCGGGACATTAAACACTGAAGCTTTCTTT. Translating gives CASSLTGTLNTEAFF.

The sample holds many counts of this clonotype. The CDR3 DNA follows: TGTGCCAGCAGCAAAACCGGGACTACCGGGGAGACCCAGTACTTC. This sequence encodes CASSKTGTTGETQYF. The rearrangement uses TRBV7-9 and TRBJ2-5, with 7 nucleotides matching TRBD2. This CDR3 comprises 15 residues. With 5 bases clipped from V and 5 bases from J, the junction kept 11 bases outside the gene matches. Germline-derived CDR1 and CDR2 are SEHNR and FQNEAQ (reference sequence).

This clonotype was counted only a few times. This chain uses TRBV7-6 with TRBJ2-3; 11 bases line up with TRBD2. CDR3 size: 18 residues. Germline CDR1 and CDR2: SGHVS and FNYEAQ. The J segment lost 1 base and the V segment lost 5 bases, leaving 11 bases of the junction unmatched. The CDR3 spells CASSARPHSGGGTDTQYF. The CDR3 DNA reads as TGTGCCAGCAGCGCCCGACCTCATAGCGGGGGGGGCACAGATACGCAGTATTTT. The variable domain in full, completed from reference TRBV7-6 and TRBJ2-3, reads GAGVSQSPRYKVTKRGQDVALRCDPISGHVSLYWYRQALGQGPEFLTYFNYEAQQDKSGLPNDRFSAERPEGSISTLTIQRTEQRDSAMYRCASSARPHSGGGTDTQYFGPGTRLTVL.

The rearrangement joins TRBV12-3 or TRBV12-4 to TRBJ2-2; maybe TRBD2 (6 bases). The length of the CDR3 is 16 residues. Trimming took 8 bases from V and 0 from J, leaving 16 bases between them. This chain's CDR3 is CASGHWDFSNTGELFF. CDR3 bases: TGTGCCAGCGGTCACTGGGACTTCTCGAACACCGGGGAGCTGTTTTTT.

A few counts support this clonotype. The chain combines TRBV7-2 with TRBJ2-1; 8 nucleotides align to TRBD2. This CDR3 spans 13 amino acids. V dropped 6 bases and J dropped 4; count of bases not matched to a gene: 2. CDR1 and CDR2 (germline): SGHTA, FQGNSA. The DNA for the CDR3 is TGTGCCAGCAGACTAGCGGAATACAATGAGCAGTTCTTC. Translation gives CASRLAEYNEQFF.

This rearrangement joins TRBV7-2 to TRBJ1-6; D is undetermined. Germline values: CDR1 SGHTA, CDR2 FQGNSA. This CDR3 is 15 amino acids long. With 2 bases removed from V and 3 bases from J, the gap between germline ends came to 8 bases. The chain's CDR3 is CASSLNSVYNSPLHF. In DNA form, the CDR3 reads TGTGCCAGCAGCTTAAACAGCGTCTATAATTCACCCCTCCACTTT.

This clonotype showed up just a few times. CDR3 residues: CSAREWTLTDTQYF. CDR3 bases: TGCAGTGCTAGAGAATGGACCCTCACAGATACGCAGTATTTT. J is TRBJ2-3 and V is TRBV20-1; D remains ambiguous. Germline CDR1 and CDR2: DFQATT and SNEGSKA (reference sequence). V dropped 0 bases and J dropped 2 bases, with 9 bases sitting between them. The CDR3 runs 14 residues.

This clonotype was seen only a few times. The genes are TRBV3-1 and TRBJ2-1; weak D call: TRBD1 (5 bases). The DNA end is more similar to TRBJ2-5, so the J call may be wrong. Germline CDR1 reads LGHDT; CDR2 reads YNNKEL (reference sequence). The CDR3 is 12 amino acids. The CDR3 nucleotides are TGTGCCAGCAGCCAAGTAAGGGGGACCCAGTACTTC. It codes for CASSQVRGTQYF.

The V and J genes are TRBV11-2 and TRBJ1-1, with D tentatively TRBD1 (6 bases). V shed 2 bases and J shed 6 bases, with 16 bases lying between them. Germline V lookup: CDR1 SGHAT, CDR2 FQNNGV. The CDR3 covers 15 residues. The CDR3 sequence: CASSLKTGRSAEAFF. CDR3 DNA: TGTGCCAGCAGCTTAAAAACAGGGAGGTCCGCTGAAGCTTTCTTT.

This clonotype was observed once. The V and J genes are TRBV7-2 and TRBJ2-6, with D perhaps given as TRBD1 or TRBD2 (5 bases each). The CDR3 contains 15 residues. V lost 6 bases, J lost 2 bases, and 11 bases lay in between. CDR1 is SGHTA and CDR2 is FQGNSA in the germline V gene. The CDR3 loop reads CASRPWGTGANVLTF. CDR3 in DNA: TGTGCCAGCAGACCCTGGGGGACTGGGGCCAACGTCCTGACTTTC.

About this clonotype itself: An end of the junction differs from the germline gene, which may be a read error. The DNA for the CDR3 is TGTGCCAGCAGCTCCTACGCGGGAGGAGGCACATATACGCAGTATTTT. Translated, it gives CASSSYAGGGTYTQYF. The chain has TRBV6-2 or TRBV6-3 and TRBJ2-3; 8 bases are shared with TRBD2. Germline CDR1 reads MNHEY; CDR2 reads SVGEGT. This CDR3 spans 16 amino acids.

This clonotype came up a few times. CDR3 nucleotide sequence: TGTGCCAGCAGTTTGGAGCGGGAGGGAGGAGAGACCCAGTACTTC. This gives the protein CASSLEREGGETQYF. This rearrangement joins TRBV12-3 or TRBV12-4 to TRBJ2-5; TRBD2 matches at 10 bases. Unmatched junction bases numbered 5, after V lost 3 bases and J lost 4 bases. The CDR3 covers 15 residues.

The V gene is TRBV29-1, the J gene TRBJ2-3; the D gene is possibly TRBD2 (6 bases). Germline assignment: CDR1 SQVTM and CDR2 ANQGSEA. The length of the CDR3 is 13 residues. V dropped 4 bases and J dropped 3 bases, with 11 bases sitting between them. This chain's CDR3 is CSVVQRVTDTQYF. The CDR3 DNA follows: TGCAGCGTTGTGCAGCGGGTGACAGATACGCAGTATTTT.